Below, 24 T cell receptor beta chains from the same sample are listed, as sequenced in a study of T cell responses to AZD1222 COVID-19 vaccine. Data came from immunoSEQ multiplex PCR; TCRdb stores just in-frame clones and leaves some out. This sample yields more than 95,000 clones, of which roughly 87% are seen a single time; 7.5% belongs to the top ten. The specimen was peripheral blood, collected on day 0 of AZD1222 vaccination. The source of these receptors is an adult in good health.

The chain is built from TRBV7-9 and TRBJ2-7; no clear D gene. Germline V gene data show CDR1 as SEHNR and CDR2 as FQNEAQ (reference sequence). V dropped 1 base and J dropped 2 bases, with 6 bases sitting between them. CDR3 length: 13 amino acids. The CDR3 nucleotides read TGTGCCAGCAGCTTAGACTCAGCCTACGAGCAGTACTTC. Its translation: CASSLDSAYEQYF.

The CDR3 region is CASSINRAQETQYF. CDR3 sequence (DNA): TGTGCCAGCAGCATCAACAGGGCGCAAGAGACCCAGTACTTC. The chain has TRBV7-9 and TRBJ2-5, with a possible D match to TRBD1 (6 bases). This CDR3 comprises 14 residues. V dropped 5 bases and J dropped 2 bases, with 12 bases sitting between them. The germline V gene has CDR1 SEHNR and CDR2 FQNEAQ (reference sequence).

V and J are TRBV7-8 and TRBJ2-3, with unresolved D. V was pared by 7 bases and J by 6 bases, with 17 bases between. This CDR3 is 14 amino acids long. Germline V gives CDR1 SGHVS, CDR2 FQNEAQ. CDR3 in DNA: TGTGCCAGCACGACCAGAGGAGTGGGCGATACGCAGTATTTT. Translating it yields CASTTRGVGDTQYF.

The chain employs TRBV9 and TRBJ2-5; D possibly corresponds to TRBD1 (7 bases). Per germline, CDR1 SGDLS and CDR2 YYNGEE. Trimming removed 1 base from V and 2 bases from J, with 12 bases in between. The CDR3 is 15 residues long. The CDR3 protein is CASSVWQGGQETQYF. The CDR3 bases are TGTGCCAGCAGCGTATGGCAGGGGGGACAAGAGACCCAGTACTTC.

This chain uses TRBV27 with TRBJ2-1, with 14 bases identical to TRBD2. Germline V gene lookup returns CDR1 MNHEY and CDR2 SMNVEV (reference sequence). CDR3 size: 18 residues. Germline trimming cut 3 bases from V and 8 bases from J; bases unmatched to any gene: 12. The CDR3 DNA is TGTGCCAGCAGTTTTCATGGACTAGCGGGGGGCTCTTTAGATGAGCAGTTCTTC. Its protein is CASSFHGLAGGSLDEQFF.

This clone was found once. The chain recombines TRBV6-5 with TRBJ1-1; TRBD1 agrees at 8 bases. Germline V gene lookup returns CDR1 MNHEY and CDR2 SVGAGI. The ends lost 6 bases at V and 4 bases at J; junction bases unmatched: 7. The CDR3 consists of 14 residues. The CDR3 sequence: CASSPGGEGTEAFF. The CDR3, as DNA: TGTGCCAGCAGCCCAGGGGGCGAGGGCACTGAAGCTTTCTTT.

This sequence joins TRBV24-1 and TRBJ2-7, with D unclear. Germline V gives CDR1 KGHDR, CDR2 SFDVKD. Trimming cost V 10 bases and J 0 bases, with 18 bases left between them. The CDR3 sequence is 15 residues long. Here the CDR3 reads CATNGPGRFSYEQYF. The CDR3 DNA is TGTGCCACAAATGGGCCAGGTAGATTCTCCTACGAGCAGTACTTC.

By share, this clone counts as medium-sized. The V gene is TRBV3-1 (or the pseudogene TRBV3-2), the J gene TRBJ1-3; D gene ambiguous. The CDR3 is 14 residues long. From germline, CDR1 is LGHDT and CDR2 YNNKEL (reference sequence). The ends were cut back, 1 base at V and 4 bases at J, with 8 bases in the middle. CDR3 loop: CASSQVTLGNTIYF. In DNA form, the CDR3 reads TGTGCCAGCAGCCAAGTCACACTCGGAAACACCATATATTTT.

CDR3 DNA sequence: TGTGCCAGCAGCTTCAGGGGGCTGAGCACAGATACGCAGTATTTT. It is translated as CASSFRGLSTDTQYF. The chain is built from TRBV7-3 and TRBJ2-3; 8 bases fit TRBD1. CDR1 is SGHTA, CDR2 FQGTGA, per germline. The CDR3 length is 15 residues. J was trimmed by 0 bases and V by 3 bases; bases with no gene match: 2.

The CDR3 DNA reads TGTGCCAGCAGCTTCACGGTCACAGATACGCAGTATTTT. It yields the protein CASSFTVTDTQYF. This chain connects TRBV7-9 to TRBJ2-3, with D uncertain. This CDR3 has 13 amino acids. V was clipped by 3 bases and J by 2 bases, with 6 bases between them. The germline gives CDR1 SEHNR, CDR2 FQNEAQ (reference sequence).

The count of this clone is one. The rearrangement uses TRBV9 and TRBJ2-2; D uncertain. The CDR3 runs 16 residues. V lost 3 bases to trimming and J lost 4 bases, with 16 bases between them. Germline-derived CDR1 and CDR2 are SGDLS and YYNGEE. The DNA for the CDR3 is TGTGCCAGCAGCGACCCTCGGCACAGACGCACCGGGGAGCTGTTTTTT. It translates to CASSDPRHRRTGELFF. Full variable domain (outside the CDR3, taken from reference TRBV9 and TRBJ2-2): DSGVTQTPKHLITATGQRVTLRCSPRSGDLSVYWYQQSLDQGLQFLIQYYNGEERAKGNILERFSAQQFPDLHSELNLSSLELGDSALYFCASSDPRHRRTGELFFGEGSRLTVL.

This clone turned up a few times. J is TRBJ2-7 and V is TRBV7-2; TRBD2 aligns across 11 bases. Unmatched junction bases numbered 5, after V lost 5 bases and J lost 2 bases. Per the germline V gene, CDR1 is SGHTA and CDR2 is FQGNSA. The CDR3 extends over 15 amino acids. CDR3 region: CASSRVAGGPYEQYF. In nucleotides, the CDR3 is TGTGCCAGCAGCCGTGTAGCGGGAGGGCCCTACGAGCAGTACTTC. Full variable domain (remainder filled in from reference TRBV7-2 and TRBJ2-7): GAGVSQSPSNKVTEKGKDVELRCDPISGHTALYWYRQSLGQGLEFLIYFQGNSAPDKSGLPSDRFSAERTGGSVSTLTIQRTQQEDSAVYLCASSRVAGGPYEQYFGPGTRLTVT.

This clone was detected a few times. This rearrangement joins TRBV6-4 to TRBJ2-3, with TRBD2 matching 9 bases. V dropped 2 bases and J dropped 2; count of bases not matched to a gene: 2. Germline loops: CDR1 MRHNA, CDR2 SNTAGT. CDR3 length: 15 residues. In DNA form, the CDR3 reads TGTGCCAGCAGTGACGCTAGCGGGGCCACAGATACGCAGTATTTT. This gives the protein CASSDASGATDTQYF.

In nucleotides, the CDR3 is TGTGCCAGCACGCTAAATCCGGGACAAGTCGATCAGCCCCAGCATTTT. This gives the protein CASTLNPGQVDQPQHF. This chain connects TRBV28 to TRBJ1-5, with D perhaps TRBD1 (6 bases). The CDR3 totals 16 residues. V was shortened by 7 bases and J by 5 bases, with 21 bases between the two germline ends. Germline V gives CDR1 MDHEN, CDR2 SYDVKM.

In its sample, this clone was seen once. The chain has TRBV6-5 and TRBJ1-1, with D perhaps TRBD1 (5 bases). CDR1 and CDR2 from the germline V gene are MNHEY and SVGAGI. V shed 6 bases and J shed 1 base, with 12 bases lying between them. This CDR3 is built from 14 residues. The DNA of the CDR3 is TGTGCCAGCAGAAGGGGTCGATCGAACACTGAAGCTTTCTTT. It is translated as CASRRGRSNTEAFF.

J is TRBJ1-3 and V is TRBV7-2, with 10 bases fitting TRBD1. With V trimmed by 3 bases and J by 5 bases, 1 base remained unmatched. Germline V gene lookup returns CDR1 SGHTA and CDR2 FQGNSA. The CDR3 length is 14 residues. The CDR3 here is CASSLGQGRNTIYF. DNA for the CDR3: TGTGCCAGCAGCTTGGGACAGGGGCGAAACACCATATATTTT.

The rearrangement joins TRBV5-1 to TRBJ2-2; TRBD2 aligns across 9 bases. The CDR3 length is 17 residues. Unmatched junction bases numbered 10, after V lost 4 bases and J lost 3 bases. Germline CDR1 and CDR2: SGHRS and YFSETQ. CDR3 coding DNA: TGCGCCAGCAGCACAGGGACTAGCTTAGGTTACACCGGGGAGCTGTTTTTT. This encodes CASSTGTSLGYTGELFF.

This rearrangement joins TRBV11-1 to TRBJ1-2; D ambiguous. Germline CDR1 SGHAT, CDR2 FQDESV (reference sequence). Between the trimmed V and J ends, which lost 5 bases and 2 bases, there was a span of 9 bases. The CDR3 contains 13 residues. The chain's CDR3 is CASSEDGNYGYTF. The CDR3 coding sequence is TGTGCCAGCAGCGAAGACGGGAACTATGGCTACACCTTC.

V is TRBV5-1 and J is TRBJ2-5; 7 bases map to TRBD2. CDR1 and CDR2 (germline): SGHRS, YFSETQ. This CDR3 is 13 amino acids long. Trimming removed 9 bases from V and 7 bases from J; junction bases left unmatched: 12. CDR3 sequence (DNA): TGCGCCACCACGCCGGACGGGGAGGGGACCCAGTACTTC. Translating gives CATTPDGEGTQYF.

The chain is built from TRBV28 and TRBJ1-6; D ambiguous. Trimming cost V 10 bases and J 5 bases, with 12 bases left between them. The CDR3 spans 13 residues. The germline V gene has CDR1 MDHEN and CDR2 SYDVKM. The CDR3 loop is CANARGNNSPLHF. CDR3 nucleotide sequence: TGTGCCAACGCTAGAGGGAATAATTCACCCCTCCACTTT.

This clone has just one count. The CDR3 region has the DNA TGTGCCAGTAGTCCCCGGGGACAGGCTTCCTACGAGCAGTACTTC. Residues: CASSPRGQASYEQYF. The rearrangement uses TRBV19 and TRBJ2-7, with TRBD1 matching 8 bases. The length of the CDR3 is 15 residues. Germline lookup yields CDR1 LNHDA and CDR2 SQIVND (reference sequence). V lost 5 bases, J lost 1 base, and 7 bases stayed unmatched.

This rearrangement joins TRBV30 to TRBJ2-7; 7 bases match TRBD1. V trimming: 3 bases; J trimming: 3 bases; junction bases outside the gene matches: 5. The CDR3 length is 13 residues. Looked up from germline, CDR1 is GTSNPN and CDR2 is SVGIG (reference sequence). The CDR3 loop is CAWRIQGSYEQYF. CDR3 coding DNA: TGTGCCTGGAGGATACAGGGGAGCTACGAGCAGTACTTC.

As regards this clone: Other DNA sequences in this specimen translate into the identical CDR3. The CDR3: CASSGQGNQPQHF. CDR3 in DNA: TGTGCCAGCAGTGGACAGGGGAACCAGCCCCAGCATTTT. The chain employs TRBV25-1 and TRBJ1-5; 8 bases line up with TRBD1. The CDR3 loop spans 13 amino acids. Trimming cost V 4 bases and J 7 bases; bases outside gene matches: 3. Per germline, CDR1 MGHDK and CDR2 SYGVNS. Filled out from reference TRBV25-1 and TRBJ1-5, the complete variable domain reads EADIYQTPRYLVIGTGKKITLECSQTMGHDKMYWYQQDPGMELHLIHYSYGVNSTEKGDLSSESTVSRIRTEHFPLTLESARPSHTSQYLCASSGQGNQPQHFGDGTRLSIL.

The chain is built from TRBV4-1 and TRBJ2-7; D perhaps matches TRBD2 (5 bases). With 5 bases removed from V and 6 bases from J, the gap between germline ends came to 11 bases. The CDR3 is made up of 12 amino acids. From germline, CDR1 is MGHRA and CDR2 YSYEKL. Written as DNA, the CDR3 is TGCGCCAGCAGCTCCTTACGGGGCGAGCAGTACTTC. As protein: CASSSLRGEQYF.